The rows below give T cell receptor beta chains drawn from one sample of a study of regulatory T cells in long-lasting Graves disease. Via MiXCR, TCRdb re-called the multiplex PCR reads, giving one row per CDR3 protein. The table includes 400,000 to 500,000 distinct CDR3 sequences, less than 25% detected once. This specimen was peripheral blood mononuclear cells (PBMCs), taken when the disease was refractory, from a patient treated with antithyroid drugs. The origin of the receptors is a female donor with Graves disease. Both conserved end residues are part of each CDR3. The order of the fields is CDR3 protein, J gene, clone size, V gene. Size tells how often a clone was seen (once, few, many) or the class of an expanded clone, and some rows leave it out.

CDR3: CAWSVQGIQGAQAFF
J: TRBJ1-1
size: many
V: TRBV30

CDR3: CASSMSDGAPAGELFF
J: TRBJ2-2
size: NA
V: TRBV19

CDR3: CAWSGGAEAFF
J: TRBJ1-1
size: many
V: TRBV30

CDR3: CASSRTSYADTQYF
J: TRBJ2-3
size: NA
V: TRBV2

CDR3: CASTASQETQYF
J: TRBJ2-5
size: few
V: TRBV6-1

CDR3: CASSYGGAGQPQHF
J: TRBJ1-5
size: many
V: TRBV6-5

CDR3: CASSQTGGRNQPQHF
J: TRBJ1-5
size: many
V: TRBV12-3/TRBV12-4

CDR3: CASSYQPRTDPGELFF
J: TRBJ2-2
size: NA
V: TRBV27

CDR3: CASSLWPNDNSPPHF
J: TRBJ1-6
size: NA
V: TRBV28

CDR3: CAWSYRFNTEASF
J: TRBJ1-1
size: NA
V: TRBV30

CDR3: CASSPTGGADEQYF
J: TRBJ2-7
size: many
V: TRBV28

CDR3: CATSSPRGERGELFF
J: TRBJ2-2
size: few
V: TRBV15

CDR3: CASYHSGYTF
J: TRBJ1-2
size: few
V: TRBV6-1

CDR3: CASSFRDGAYEQYF
J: TRBJ2-7
size: many
V: TRBV28

CDR3: CASSEHDGYTF
J: TRBJ1-2
size: many
V: TRBV6-1

CDR3: CASSDLTGMNTEAFF
J: TRBJ1-1
size: many
V: TRBV2

CDR3: CASSLGLAADGQETQYF
J: TRBJ2-5
size: many
V: TRBV7-2

CDR3: CASSAQAAGTSGYTGELFF
J: TRBJ2-2
size: few
V: TRBV13

CDR3: CASSLGAIAGVRETQYF
J: TRBJ2-5
size: many
V: TRBV12-3/TRBV12-4

CDR3: CASSLTGLESGANVLTF
J: TRBJ2-6
size: many
V: TRBV7-3

CDR3: CASSPGTGGTQYF
J: TRBJ2-5
size: few
V: TRBV7-3

CDR3: CSARDLFGDEKLFF
J: TRBJ1-4
size: NA
V: TRBV20-1

CDR3: CASSLTGRAIGGNTIYF
J: TRBJ1-3
size: NA
V: TRBV6-2/TRBV6-3

CDR3: CASSITGGRQPQHF
J: TRBJ1-5
size: few
V: TRBV5-1